These 19 T cell receptor beta chains were all obtained from the same sample, sequenced in a study of cytomegalovirus exposure and HLA in healthy donors. This PCR relied on a set of 60 Vbeta primers and 13 Jbeta primers. Produced via immunoSEQ multiplex PCR; TCRdb's table is partial and in-frame only. The sample has 100,000 to 120,000 clones, about four fifths seen once. Material for sequencing was PBMCs. All receptors derive from a man under 40 in good health and CMV-seronegative.

The chain joins TRBV27 to TRBJ2-7; D ambiguous. The CDR3 runs to 15 residues. Per germline, CDR1 MNHEY and CDR2 SMNVEV (reference sequence). V lost 2 bases and J lost 3, with 14 bases in between. CDR3 nucleotide sequence: TGTGCCAGCAGTTTAAGTGAGAACAGATACTACGAGCAGTACTTC. This encodes CASSLSENRYYEQYF.

The chain recombines TRBV7-2 with TRBJ1-5; D is ambiguous. This CDR3 region has 15 residues. V was cut by 0 bases and J by 0 bases, with 6 bases left in between. Germline lookup yields CDR1 SGHTA and CDR2 FQGNSA. In nucleotides, the CDR3 is TGTGCCAGCAGCTTAGCGAGTCCTAGCAATCAGCCCCAGCATTTT. Its translation: CASSLASPSNQPQHF. Variable domain in full (rest from reference TRBV7-2 and TRBJ1-5): GAGVSQSPSNKVTEKGKDVELRCDPISGHTALYWYRQSLGQGLEFLIYFQGNSAPDKSGLPSDRFSAERTGGSVSTLTIQRTQQEDSAVYLCASSLASPSNQPQHFGDGTRLSIL.

This clone was detected once. The CDR3 region is CASSPGTDSPYEQYF. The CDR3 DNA sequence: TGTGCCAGCAGCCCAGGGACAGATAGTCCCTACGAGCAGTACTTC. The chain recombines TRBV13 with TRBJ2-7; 7 nucleotides agree with TRBD1. Germline-derived CDR1 and CDR2 are PRHDT and FYEKMQ (reference sequence). Trimming cost V 5 bases and J 2 bases; bases outside gene matches: 9. This CDR3 comprises 15 residues.

The gene calls are TRBV27 and TRBJ2-7; 7 bases are a match to TRBD1. V lost 8 bases to trimming and J lost 2 bases; unmatched junction nucleotides: 6. CDR3 size: 13 residues. From germline, CDR1 is MNHEY and CDR2 SMNVEV (reference sequence). The CDR3 loop is CASGQTGAYEQYF. The CDR3 region has the DNA TGTGCCAGCGGCCAAACAGGGGCCTACGAGCAGTACTTC.

V and J are TRBV7-2 and TRBJ1-2, with a tentative D call TRBD1 (5 bases). V was cut by 1 base and J by 8 bases, with 14 bases left in between. The CDR3 runs 14 residues. Germline V CDR1 and CDR2: SGHTA, FQGNSA. This CDR3 is CASSLDRSVSGYTF. CDR3 sequence (DNA): TGTGCCAGCAGCTTAGACAGGTCCGTCTCGGGCTACACCTTC.

This chain joins TRBV7-9 and TRBJ2-7; tentative D call: TRBD1 (5 bases). Trimming stripped 6 bases from V and 4 bases from J, with 19 bases between. The CDR3 covers 15 residues. CDR1 and CDR2 (germline): SEHNR, FQNEAQ (reference sequence). This chain's CDR3 is CASSSKGPATYEQYF. The CDR3 coding sequence is TGTGCCAGCAGTTCCAAGGGGCCCGCTACTTACGAGCAGTACTTC.

Details on this clone: A read error may account for a junction end that differs from germline. The chain recombines TRBV29-1 with TRBJ1-2; 8 bases map to TRBD1. The CDR3 sequence is 13 residues long. The germline V gene has CDR1 SQVTM and CDR2 ANQGSEA. Written as DNA, the CDR3 is TGCAGCGCCGGAGGCCGGGACAGGCCTACTTTAGCATTC. Its translation: CSAGGRDRPTLAF. Based on the CDR3 plus reference TRBV29-1 and TRBJ1-2, the full variable domain is SAVISQKPSRDICQRGTSLTIQCQVDSQVTMMFWYRQQPGQSLTLIATANQGSEATYESGFVIDKFPISRPNLTFSTLTVSNMSPEDSSIYLCSAGGRDRPTLAFGSGTRLTVV.

The J gene is TRBJ2-1, the V gene TRBV15, with 9 bases lining up with TRBD2. Trimming at V came to 3 bases and at J to 5 bases, leaving 5 bases not matched to a gene. The V gene's germline CDR1 is LNHNV and CDR2 YYDKDF (reference sequence). The CDR3 extends over 15 amino acids. The CDR3 region has the DNA TGTGCCACCAGCAGCGGGACTAGCATTCACAATGAGCAGTTCTTC. Its translation: CATSSGTSIHNEQFF.

The chain couples TRBV5-1 to TRBJ2-7, with a weak D call TRBD2 (5 bases). V dropped 4 bases and J dropped 3 bases, with 14 bases sitting between them. This CDR3 is 14 amino acids long. The germline CDR1 and CDR2 sequences are SGHRS and YFSETQ. CDR3 bases: TGCGCCAGCAGCCTGGCCGGGAACAACTACGAGCAGTACTTC. Translating gives CASSLAGNNYEQYF.

The gene calls are TRBV7-2 and TRBJ2-2, with D possibly TRBD2 on 6 matching bases. The CDR3 runs to 18 residues. With 3 bases removed from V and 5 bases from J, the gap between germline ends came to 22 bases. CDR1 SGHTA and CDR2 FQGNSA come from the germline V gene. This CDR3 is CASSLMAVADEGTGELFF. The CDR3 DNA follows: TGTGCCAGCAGCTTGATGGCTGTAGCGGACGAAGGTACCGGGGAGCTGTTTTTT.

In its sample, this clone was seen a few times. This chain joins TRBV9 and TRBJ2-7; D might be TRBD1 (5 bases). V was trimmed by 4 bases and J by 5 bases, leaving 13 bases between them. This CDR3 is 13 amino acids long. CDR1 is SGDLS, CDR2 YYNGEE, per germline. In nucleotides, the CDR3 is TGTGCCAGCAGCCCCTCGATCAGGGACGAGCAGTACTTC. Amino acid sequence: CASSPSIRDEQYF.

This clone appeared a few times. The genes are TRBV6-1 and TRBJ1-4; 7 bases are a match to TRBD1. Germline V gene lookup returns CDR1 MNHNS and CDR2 SASEGT. The CDR3 totals 12 residues. The junction had 3 bases not matched to a gene; V was cut back by 6 bases and J by 8 bases. The CDR3 is CASRPGGEKLFF. The CDR3 DNA follows: TGTGCCAGCAGGCCAGGGGGGGAAAAACTGTTTTTT.

This chain uses TRBV5-5 with TRBJ2-7; 10 bases line up with TRBD1. With 4 bases clipped from V and 2 bases from J, the junction kept 6 bases outside the gene matches. The germline gives CDR1 SGHKS, CDR2 YYEKEE (reference sequence). The CDR3 has 15 amino acids. The chain's CDR3 is CASSEGQGLTYEQYF. The CDR3 DNA follows: TGTGCCAGCAGCGAGGGACAGGGGCTTACCTACGAGCAGTACTTC.

The rearrangement joins TRBV19 to TRBJ1-2; D possibly corresponds to TRBD1 (5 bases). V dropped 3 bases and J dropped 6 bases, with 11 bases sitting between them. Germline V gene sequence: CDR1 LNHDA, CDR2 SQIVND (reference sequence). CDR3 size: 13 residues. The CDR3 here is CASSIRGKDGYTF. CDR3 DNA: TGTGCCAGTAGTATCCGGGGGAAGGATGGCTACACCTTC.

This clone appeared a few times. The gene calls are TRBV19 and TRBJ2-5, with 10 bases matching TRBD2. Germline values: CDR1 LNHDA, CDR2 SQIVND (reference sequence). Trimming at V came to 7 bases and at J to 6 bases, leaving 5 bases not matched to a gene. This CDR3 region has 13 residues. Written as DNA, the CDR3 is TGTGCCAGTACGGCTAGCGGGAGAAAGACCCAGTACTTC. Translating it yields CASTASGRKTQYF.

CDR3 sequence reads: CASSYTGTATGYGYTF. Here the CDR3 DNA reads TGCGCCAGCAGCTACACCGGGACAGCCACCGGATATGGCTACACCTTC. The chain has TRBV4-1 and TRBJ1-2, with TRBD1 identical over 7 bases. The germline CDR1 and CDR2 sequences are MGHRA and YSYEKL. CDR3 length: 16 amino acids. Trimming cost V 5 bases and J 5 bases; bases outside gene matches: 14.

The genes are TRBV5-1 and TRBJ2-5; tentative D call: TRBD1 (6 bases). Germline V lookup: CDR1 SGHRS, CDR2 YFSETQ. V dropped 2 bases and J dropped 4 bases, with 15 bases sitting between them. The CDR3 covers 15 residues. The CDR3 DNA is TGCGCCAGCAGCTTCTGGCGTGAAGGGGGAGAGACCCAGTACTTC. The encoded protein is CASSFWREGGETQYF. Filled out from reference TRBV5-1 and TRBJ2-5, the complete variable domain reads KAGVTQTPRYLIKTRGQQVTLSCSPISGHRSVSWYQQTPGQGLQFLFEYFSETQRNKGNFPGRFSGRQFSNSRSEMNVSTLELGDSALYLCASSFWREGGETQYFGPGTRLLVL.

The J gene is TRBJ2-1, the V gene TRBV6-5; possible D gene TRBD1, 5 bases. Germline V gene lookup returns CDR1 MNHEY and CDR2 SVGAGI. Trimming cost V 6 bases and J 11 bases, with 11 bases left between them. This CDR3 comprises 11 residues. CDR3: CASRETEKQFF. The CDR3 DNA reads as TGTGCCAGCAGAGAGACAGAGAAGCAGTTCTTC.

The table lists this clone with a few counts. The rearrangement joins TRBV7-2 to TRBJ1-1; possibly TRBD1 for D (5 bases). The CDR3 runs 14 residues. Trimming stripped 5 bases from V and 1 base from J, with 11 bases between. From germline, CDR1 is SGHTA and CDR2 FQGNSA. In DNA form, the CDR3 reads TGTGCCAGCAGCCCCCGGACACCGAACACTGAAGCTTTCTTT. The encoded protein is CASSPRTPNTEAFF.